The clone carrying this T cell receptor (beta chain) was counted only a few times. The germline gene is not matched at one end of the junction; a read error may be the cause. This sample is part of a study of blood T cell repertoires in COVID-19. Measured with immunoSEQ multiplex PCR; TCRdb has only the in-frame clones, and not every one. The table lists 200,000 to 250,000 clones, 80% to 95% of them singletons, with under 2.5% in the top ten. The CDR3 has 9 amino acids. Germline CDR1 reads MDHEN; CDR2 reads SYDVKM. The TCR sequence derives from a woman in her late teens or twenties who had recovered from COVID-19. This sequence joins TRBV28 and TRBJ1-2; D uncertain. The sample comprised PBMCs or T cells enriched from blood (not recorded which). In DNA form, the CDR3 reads TGTGCCAGCGGACGGGAGCACCGCTTC. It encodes CASGREHRF.